The T cell receptor (beta chain) described here comes from a study of control samples from healthy donors and cancer patients (TCRdb year 2020). The germline V gene (reference sequence) sets CDR1 to SGHAT and CDR2 to FQDESV. Trimmed from V: 5 bases; trimmed from J: 1 base; junction bases lacking a gene match: 6. The CDR3 numbers 16 residues from cysteine through phenylalanine. The DNA shown is the 48-base CDR3, in frame from base 1. Receptor libraries were prepared by the immunoSEQ multiplex PCR assay. As stored in TCRdb, this immuneACCESS dataset retains in-frame rearrangements with V and J assigned. A fraction of the clones does not appear; measured against another copy, unresolved V genes explain less than half of the discrepancy, and the remainder lacks a known reason. This sample gives around 130,000 clones in total; about 88% of them show up just once. Of the sample, more than 2.5% is held by the ten largest clones.

Details on this clone: The antigen it recognizes is unknown. No base quality information exists; no much larger clone differs at one position.

The receptor comes from a man aged 45-65 years in good health. What was sequenced was blood. Rearrangement joined TRBV11-1 to TRBJ2-5, with TRBD2 identical over 11 junction bases. The CDR3 reads as follows: CASSPSTSGVQETQYF. The DNA sequence is as follows: TGTGCCAGCAGCCCATCGACTAGCGGGGTCCAAGAGACCCAGTACTTC.